This T cell receptor beta chain appears in the sequencing data of a study of T-cell memory formation after mild COVID-19 (dated by TCRdb to about 2021). Describing the broader study: TCR sequence clusters from the two donors were largely donor specific. The cohort comprised two young, previously healthy adult volunteers, one female and one male. In a couple of donors, T-cell clones that expanded and contracted after mild COVID-19 were followed by sequencing TCRalpha and TCRbeta repertoires longitudinally. The full study reports these points: Some responding clones were found in pre-infection memory, which suggests that pre-existing cross-reactive memory T cells took part in the SARS-CoV-2 response. Clones that contracted from day 15 to 85 showed balanced CD4/CD8 phenotypes, whereas a second wave of clones that expanded from day 15 to 37 leaned towards CD4+. Contracting CD4+ clones were located mainly in the CM and EM memory subsets, whereas CD8+ clones were found to be enriched in EMRA. SARS-CoV-2 specificity was not confirmed for the second-wave clones peaking on day 37. The study covered only a couple of mild cases, and larger cohorts including severe cases with pre-infection samples were considered necessary.

This clonotype has just one count. The antigen it binds to is not known. The junction differs from germline at one of its ends, possibly a read error. CDR1 and CDR2 are read off the germline V gene as SGHDT and YYEEEE. The CDR3 measures 13 amino acids from cysteine to phenylalanine. The kept DNA is CDR3 alone, 39 bases in frame from the first base. Reads for this sample came from an Illumina NovaSeq 6000. cDNA libraries for TCRalpha and TCRbeta were prepared by 5'RACE using constant-segment primers, with sample barcodes and unique molecular identifiers added. Trizol reagent was used to extract RNA from every sample. Libraries were amplified in two PCR steps, with a second sample barcode and Illumina TruSeq adapters added in the second step. Sequencing of the libraries was done on an Illumina NovaSeq, producing 2 x 150 bp paired-end reads. From the authors' description of their analysis: Reads were demultiplexed and collapsed into UMI-guided consensus sequences with migec v1.2.7. Using mixcr v2.1.11, the UMI consensuses were aligned to TRA and TRB V and J templates and assembled into clonotypes. Clonotypes were classified as expanded or contracted when called significant by both edgeR and NoisET, with noise models trained on biological replicates. For edgeR calls, the thresholds were a false discovery rate-adjusted p below 0.01 and a log2 fold-change of 1. As an exploratory analysis of dynamics, max-normalized trajectories of the 1000 most abundant clonotypes were examined with PCA combined with hierarchical clustering. Separately sequenced CD4+ and CD8+ repertoires were used to assign the CD4 or CD8 phenotype of responding clones. Using fastp at Q25 and MiXCR, TCRdb reprocessed the public reads and kept productive beta chains. Rows with one shared CDR3 protein collapse into an entry with the most common genes and DNA. The V and J calls come from TCRdb's annotation, not from the publication. The sample includes roughly 110,000 distinct CDR3 sequences, with about a sixth observed a single time. The top ten constitute 25% to 30% of the sample.

Ficoll-Paque density gradient centrifugation was used to isolate PBMCs. The receptor was isolated from an adult woman who had mild COVID-19 (a few samples of this study predate the infection). The sample titles of this study are shuffled in the database, so cell type and time point are left out; the donor was told from shared clones. Sequenced sample: PBMCs or a T cell subset sorted from them (not recorded which). The chain links TRBV5-6 with TRBJ2-2, with the D gene tentatively TRBD1 or TRBD2, based on 5 matching bases in each. Here the CDR3 is given as CASSLGGTGELYF. The nucleotides are TGTGCCAGCAGCTTGGGAGGGACCGGGGAGCTGTATTTT.